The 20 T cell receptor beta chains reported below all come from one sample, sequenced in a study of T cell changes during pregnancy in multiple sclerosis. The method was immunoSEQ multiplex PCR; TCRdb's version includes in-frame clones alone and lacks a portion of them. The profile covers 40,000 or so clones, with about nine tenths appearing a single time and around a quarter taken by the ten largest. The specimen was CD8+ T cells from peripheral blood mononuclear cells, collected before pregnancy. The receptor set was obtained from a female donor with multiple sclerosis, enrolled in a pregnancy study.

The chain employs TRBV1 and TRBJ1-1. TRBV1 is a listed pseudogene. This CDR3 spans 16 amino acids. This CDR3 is CTSSQASTSGNTEAFF. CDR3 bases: TGCACCAGCAGCCAAGCTTCTACCAGCGGGAACACTGAAGCTTTCTTT.

The CDR3 here is CASSEGQGVGGNTIYF. The DNA of the CDR3 is TGCGCCAGCAGTGAGGGACAGGGGGTCGGCGGAAACACCATATATTTT. J is TRBJ1-3 and V is TRBV10-1; 10 bases agree with TRBD1. Germline assignment: CDR1 WNHNN and CDR2 SYGVQD (reference sequence). V was clipped by 2 bases and J by 4 bases; unmatched bases: 5. This CDR3 has 16 residues.

The CDR3 DNA reads TGCAGCGTTTGGACAGCTCAAGGGTGGCAGTTCTTC. This translates into CSVWTAQGWQFF. The chain recombines TRBV29-1 with TRBJ2-1; D perhaps matches TRBD1 (6 bases). Germline CDR1 and CDR2: SQVTM and ANQGSEA. The CDR3 totals 12 residues. V was cut by 5 bases and J by 12 bases, with 17 bases left in between.

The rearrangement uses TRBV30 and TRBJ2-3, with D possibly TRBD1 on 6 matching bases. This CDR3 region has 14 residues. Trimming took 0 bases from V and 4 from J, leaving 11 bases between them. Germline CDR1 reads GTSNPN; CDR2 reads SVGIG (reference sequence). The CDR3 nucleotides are TGTGCCTGGAGTGTAAGGGGGAGACCAGATACGCAGTATTTT. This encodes CAWSVRGRPDTQYF.

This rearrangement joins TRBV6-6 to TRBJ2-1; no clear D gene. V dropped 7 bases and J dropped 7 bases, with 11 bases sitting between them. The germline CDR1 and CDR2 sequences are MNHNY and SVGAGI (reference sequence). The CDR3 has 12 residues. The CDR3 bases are TGTGCCAGCACCAACAGTAGAAATGAGCAGTTCTTC. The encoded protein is CASTNSRNEQFF.

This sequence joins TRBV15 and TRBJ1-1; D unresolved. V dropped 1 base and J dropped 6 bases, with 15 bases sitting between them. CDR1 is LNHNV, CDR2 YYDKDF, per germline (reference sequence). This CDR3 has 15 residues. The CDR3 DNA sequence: TGTGCCACCAGCAGAGTACCCAGCGTAGAACCTGAAGCTTTCTTT. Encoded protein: CATSRVPSVEPEAFF.

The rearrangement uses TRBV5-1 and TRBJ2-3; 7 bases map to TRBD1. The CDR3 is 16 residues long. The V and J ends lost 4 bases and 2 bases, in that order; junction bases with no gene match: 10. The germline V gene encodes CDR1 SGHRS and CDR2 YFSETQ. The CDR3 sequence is CASSPRQGRSTDTQYF. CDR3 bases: TGCGCCAGCAGCCCAAGACAGGGACGATCCACAGATACGCAGTATTTT. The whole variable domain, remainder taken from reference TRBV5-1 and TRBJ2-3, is KAGVTQTPRYLIKTRGQQVTLSCSPISGHRSVSWYQQTPGQGLQFLFEYFSETQRNKGNFPGRFSGRQFSNSRSEMNVSTLELGDSALYLCASSPRQGRSTDTQYFGPGTRLTVL.

The CDR3 DNA is TGTGCCAGCAGCTTACCTCTGAATGAGCAGTTCTTC. Translating gives CASSLPLNEQFF. The chain uses TRBV7-2 and TRBJ2-1; D gene ambiguous. CDR1 and CDR2 (germline): SGHTA, FQGNSA. V was clipped by 2 bases and J by 7 bases, with 6 bases between them. This CDR3 contains 12 residues.

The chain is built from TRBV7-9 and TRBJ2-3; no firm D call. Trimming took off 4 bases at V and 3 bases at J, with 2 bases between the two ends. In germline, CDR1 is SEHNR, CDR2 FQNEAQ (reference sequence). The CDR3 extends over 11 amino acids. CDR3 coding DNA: TGTGCCAGCAGCTCAACAGATACGCAGTATTTT. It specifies CASSSTDTQYF.

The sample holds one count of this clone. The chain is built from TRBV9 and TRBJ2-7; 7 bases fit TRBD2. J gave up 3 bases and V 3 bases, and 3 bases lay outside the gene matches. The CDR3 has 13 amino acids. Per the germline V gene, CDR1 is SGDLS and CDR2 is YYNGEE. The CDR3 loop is CASSGTRNYEQYF. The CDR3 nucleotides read TGTGCCAGCAGCGGGACTAGGAACTACGAGCAGTACTTC.

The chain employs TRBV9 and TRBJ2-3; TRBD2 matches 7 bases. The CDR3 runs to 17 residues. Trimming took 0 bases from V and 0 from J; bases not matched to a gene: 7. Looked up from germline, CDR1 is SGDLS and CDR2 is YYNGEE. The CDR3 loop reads CASSVGLAATSTDTQYF. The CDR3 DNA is TGTGCCAGCAGCGTAGGACTAGCAGCTACTAGCACAGATACGCAGTATTTT.

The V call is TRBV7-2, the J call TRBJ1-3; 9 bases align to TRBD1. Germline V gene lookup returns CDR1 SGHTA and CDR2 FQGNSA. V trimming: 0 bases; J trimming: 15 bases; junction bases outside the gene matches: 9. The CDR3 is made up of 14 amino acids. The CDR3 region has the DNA TGTGCCAGCAGCTTAGCCCTAGACAGGGGGTTAGAATATTTT. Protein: CASSLALDRGLEYF.

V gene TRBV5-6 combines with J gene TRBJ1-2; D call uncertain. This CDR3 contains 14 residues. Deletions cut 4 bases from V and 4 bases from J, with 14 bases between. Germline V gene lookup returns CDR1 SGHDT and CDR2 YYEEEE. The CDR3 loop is CASSALREAYGYTF. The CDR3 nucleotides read TGTGCCAGCAGCGCCCTAAGGGAGGCCTATGGCTACACCTTC.

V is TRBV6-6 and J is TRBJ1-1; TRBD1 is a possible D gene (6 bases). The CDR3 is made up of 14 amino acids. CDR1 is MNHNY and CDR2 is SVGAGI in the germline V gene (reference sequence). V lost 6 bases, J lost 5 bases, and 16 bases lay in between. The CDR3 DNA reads TGTGCCAGCAGCTACAGGGAAAAGGGGACTGAAGCTTTCTTT. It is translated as CASSYREKGTEAFF.

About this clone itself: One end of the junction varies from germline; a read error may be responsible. This CDR3 is CASSMTTKEPQHF. The CDR3 DNA reads TGTGCCAGCAGTATGACTACTAAGGAGCCTCAGCATTTT. The J gene is TRBJ1-5, the V gene TRBV6-5; D is unclear. The germline CDR1 and CDR2 sequences are MNHEY and SVGAGI. CDR3 length: 13 residues.

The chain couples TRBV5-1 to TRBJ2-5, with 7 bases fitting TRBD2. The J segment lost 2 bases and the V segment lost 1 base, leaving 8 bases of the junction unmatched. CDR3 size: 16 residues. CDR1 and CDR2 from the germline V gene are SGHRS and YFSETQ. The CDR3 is CASSLSVAGGQETQYF. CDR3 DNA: TGCGCCAGCAGCTTGAGCGTAGCGGGCGGACAAGAGACCCAGTACTTC. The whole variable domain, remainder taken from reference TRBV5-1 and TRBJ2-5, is KAGVTQTPRYLIKTRGQQVTLSCSPISGHRSVSWYQQTPGQGLQFLFEYFSETQRNKGNFPGRFSGRQFSNSRSEMNVSTLELGDSALYLCASSLSVAGGQETQYFGPGTRLLVL.

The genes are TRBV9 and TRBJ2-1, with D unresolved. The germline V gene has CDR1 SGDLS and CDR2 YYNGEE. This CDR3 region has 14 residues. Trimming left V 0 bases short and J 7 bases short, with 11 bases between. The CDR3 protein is CASSVGGSRNEQFF. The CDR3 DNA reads TGTGCCAGCAGCGTAGGCGGTAGCCGGAATGAGCAGTTCTTC.

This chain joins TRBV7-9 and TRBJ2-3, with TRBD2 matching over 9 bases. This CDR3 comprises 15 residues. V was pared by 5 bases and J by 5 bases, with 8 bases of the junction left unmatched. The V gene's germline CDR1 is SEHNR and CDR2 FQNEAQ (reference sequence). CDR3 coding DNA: TGTGCCAGCAGCGGTCGGCGGGGGGGGCGAGATACGCAGTATTTT. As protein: CASSGRRGGRDTQYF. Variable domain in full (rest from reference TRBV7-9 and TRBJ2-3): DTGVSQNPRHKITKRGQNVTFRCDPISEHNRLYWYRQTLGQGPEFLTYFQNEAQLEKSRLLSDRFSAERPKGSFSTLEIQRTEQGDSAMYLCASSGRRGGRDTQYFGPGTRLTVL.

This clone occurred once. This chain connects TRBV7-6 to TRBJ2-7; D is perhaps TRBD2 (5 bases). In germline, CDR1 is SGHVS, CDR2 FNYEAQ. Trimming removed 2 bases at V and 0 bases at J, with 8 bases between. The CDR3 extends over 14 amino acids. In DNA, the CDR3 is TGTGCCAGCAGCTTAAAAGGGAGCTCCTACGAGCAGTACTTC. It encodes CASSLKGSSYEQYF.

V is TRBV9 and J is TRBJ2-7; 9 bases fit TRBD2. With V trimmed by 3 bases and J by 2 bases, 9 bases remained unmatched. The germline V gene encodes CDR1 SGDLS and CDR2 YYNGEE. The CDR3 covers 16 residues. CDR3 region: CASSEGGTSITYEQYF. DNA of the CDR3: TGTGCCAGCAGCGAGGGGGGGACTAGCATTACCTACGAGCAGTACTTC. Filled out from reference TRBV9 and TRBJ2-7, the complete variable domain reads DSGVTQTPKHLITATGQRVTLRCSPRSGDLSVYWYQQSLDQGLQFLIQYYNGEERAKGNILERFSAQQFPDLHSELNLSSLELGDSALYFCASSEGGTSITYEQYFGPGTRLTVT.